The 28 T cell receptor beta chains in this list originate from one sample, sequenced in a study of human T cells and chemical hapten exposure. This sample's time point: pre-sensitization, week 0. Treatment reported: therapeutic diphenylcyclopropenone sensitization with weekly scalp DPC. Each CDR3 protein gets one entry after TCRdb re-called the RACE reads with MiXCR. The sample consists of approximately 80,000 distinct CDR3 sequences, around 15% of them appearing once. Sequences were derived from whole blood, sampled in connection with sensitization to the hapten diphenylcyclopropenone (DPC). The origin of the receptors is a woman between 50 and 59 years old with alopecia areata. Some clones in this sample may be carry-over from other donors' samples.

The chain couples TRBV14 to TRBJ2-2; D possibly uses TRBD1 or TRBD2 (5 bases each). This CDR3 comprises 14 residues. CDR1 and CDR2 (germline): SGHDN, FVKESK. V shed 6 bases and J shed 6 bases, with 14 bases lying between them. As DNA, the CDR3 is TGTGCCAGCAGTCTTACGATGGGGGCCGGGGAGCTGTTTTTT. Protein product: CASSLTMGAGELFF.

The chain combines TRBV4-1 with TRBJ2-1; 16 bases agree with TRBD2. With 4 bases clipped from V and 8 bases from J, the junction kept 8 bases outside the gene matches. This CDR3 contains 17 residues. Germline CDR1 MGHRA, CDR2 YSYEKL. CDR3 nucleotide sequence: TGCGCCAGCAGCCTTGGGGCGGGACTAGCGGGAGGGGATGAGCAGTTCTTC. The encoded protein is CASSLGAGLAGGDEQFF.

The chain carries TRBV18 and TRBJ1-4; D may be TRBD1 (5 bases). CDR3 length: 15 amino acids. The germline V gene encodes CDR1 KGHSH and CDR2 LQKENI. Trimming left V 6 bases short and J 0 bases short, with 11 bases between. This CDR3 is CASSPGSATNEKLFF. CDR3 bases: TGTGCCAGCTCGCCAGGGAGTGCAACTAATGAAAAACTGTTTTTT.

This sequence joins TRBV3-1 and TRBJ1-5; D may be TRBD1 (6 bases). The CDR3 consists of 15 residues. Trimming removed 4 bases from V and 5 bases from J, with 15 bases in between. In germline, CDR1 is LGHDT, CDR2 YNNKEL (reference sequence). CDR3 nucleotides: TGTGCCAGCAGCCCCATGGCCGGGGGCGATCAGCCCCAGCATTTT. This gives the protein CASSPMAGGDQPQHF.

This clonotype turned up a few times. The rearrangement joins TRBV12-3 or TRBV12-4 to TRBJ1-1, with D perhaps TRBD1 (5 bases). The germline V and J ends were trimmed by 7 bases and 7 bases, with 13 bases remaining between them. There are 12 residues in the CDR3. CDR3 amino acids: CASTWGSLEAFF. DNA of the CDR3: TGTGCCAGCACCTGGGGCAGCCTTGAAGCTTTCTTT.

The J gene is TRBJ2-1, the V gene TRBV12-3 or TRBV12-4; 8 bases align to TRBD2. CDR3 length equals 16 residues. The V gene end was trimmed by 4 bases and the J gene end by 8 bases; junction bases not matched to a gene: 13. CDR3 bases: TGTGCCAGCAGTTACGGAGCGGGGGACGTCGACGATGAGCAGTTCTTC. Translation: CASSYGAGDVDDEQFF.

This clonotype was seen a handful of times. The rearrangement links TRBV15 to TRBJ2-7; D perhaps matches TRBD2 (5 bases). From germline, CDR1 is LNHNV and CDR2 YYDKDF (reference sequence). The CDR3 contains 15 residues. Trimming removed 0 bases from V and 3 bases from J, with 12 bases in between. CDR3: CATSRELAGGYEQYF. The CDR3 DNA sequence: TGTGCCACCAGCAGAGAGTTGGCAGGAGGCTACGAGCAGTACTTC.

This chain connects TRBV3-1 to TRBJ2-7; D is perhaps TRBD1 (5 bases). V lost 1 base and J lost 7, with 14 bases in between. Looked up from germline, CDR1 is LGHDT and CDR2 is YNNKEL (reference sequence). CDR3 size: 14 residues. CDR3 residues: CASSQGYLKGEQYF. As DNA, the CDR3 is TGTGCCAGCAGCCAAGGGTATTTGAAGGGGGAGCAGTACTTC.

The CDR3 DNA reads as TGTGCCAGCAGTGGGAATCAGCCCCAGCATTTT. It encodes CASSGNQPQHF. This chain connects TRBV28 to TRBJ1-5; D is unclear. The CDR3 loop spans 11 amino acids. Germline values: CDR1 MDHEN, CDR2 SYDVKM. Trimming pared 5 bases from V and 4 bases from J, leaving 3 bases between.

This clonotype was found many times. The chain employs TRBV3-1 and TRBJ2-7; 10 bases are a match to TRBD2. The CDR3 totals 15 residues. The J segment lost 4 bases and the V segment lost 1 base, leaving 4 bases of the junction unmatched. Looked up from germline, CDR1 is LGHDT and CDR2 is YNNKEL (reference sequence). DNA for the CDR3: TGTGCCAGCAGCCAAGGCCTAGCGGGAGAATACGAGCAGTACTTC. Its translation is CASSQGLAGEYEQYF.

The rearrangement joins TRBV4-3 to TRBJ2-7, with D perhaps TRBD1 (5 bases). This CDR3 region has 15 residues. V lost 0 bases, J lost 5 bases, and 14 bases lay in between. Germline CDR1 and CDR2: LGHNA and YSLEER. CDR3 protein: CASSQDKAGSHEQYF. The CDR3 coding sequence is TGCGCCAGCAGCCAAGACAAGGCAGGGTCCCACGAGCAGTACTTC.

This sequence joins TRBV29-1 and TRBJ2-7, with D perhaps TRBD1 (5 bases). This CDR3 contains 14 residues. The V end lost 4 bases, the J end lost 1 base, and 14 bases lay between the germline ends. Germline V gene data show CDR1 as SQVTM and CDR2 as ANQGSEA. Here the CDR3 reads CSVVYRHASYEQYF. The CDR3 DNA follows: TGCAGCGTTGTATACAGGCATGCATCCTACGAGCAGTACTTC.

This chain uses TRBV7-2 with TRBJ2-1; 14 bases align to TRBD2. This CDR3 spans 15 amino acids. The ends lost 4 bases at V and 9 bases at J; junction bases unmatched: 5. Germline-derived CDR1 and CDR2 are SGHTA and FQGNSA. In nucleotides, the CDR3 is TGTGCCAGCAGCTCCGGGACTAGCGGGAGTTTTGAGCAGTTCTTC. This encodes CASSSGTSGSFEQFF.

The chain joins TRBV11-2 to TRBJ2-4; D is uncertain. V lost 0 bases and J lost 1, with 7 bases in between. Germline assignment: CDR1 SGHAT and CDR2 FQNNGV. This CDR3 has 15 residues. CDR3 coding DNA: TGTGCCAGCAGCTTAGATTCCCTTGCCAAAAACATTCAGTACTTC. Its translation is CASSLDSLAKNIQYF.

This rearrangement joins TRBV10-1 to TRBJ2-3, with 9 bases aligning to TRBD2. After removal of 6 bases from V and 0 bases from J, the junction contained 4 bases not matched to a gene. This CDR3 has 15 amino acids. The germline V gene has CDR1 WNHNN and CDR2 SYGVQD (reference sequence). This chain's CDR3 is CASSPSGRSTDTQYF. For the CDR3, the DNA is TGCGCCAGCAGCCCCAGCGGGAGGAGCACAGATACGCAGTATTTT.

The sample holds many counts of this clonotype. The genes are TRBV11-2 and TRBJ2-7, with no clear D. Germline V lookup: CDR1 SGHAT, CDR2 FQNNGV. This CDR3 is 14 amino acids long. V lost 1 base to trimming and J lost 5 bases, with 12 bases between them. This chain's CDR3 is CASSLASPRNEQYF. In DNA form, the CDR3 reads TGTGCCAGCAGCTTAGCGTCTCCCCGGAACGAGCAGTACTTC.

This clonotype occurred a few times. The CDR3 bases are TGTGCCAGCAGCGGCAGAAGGTCCTACGAGCAGTACTTC. Protein product: CASSGRRSYEQYF. The chain combines TRBV9 with TRBJ2-7; no clear D. From germline, CDR1 is SGDLS and CDR2 YYNGEE. The CDR3 sequence is 13 residues long. V lost 3 bases and J lost 1, with 8 bases in between.

This clonotype has just one count. The chain recombines TRBV7-9 with TRBJ2-1, with unresolved D. Germline CDR1 and CDR2: SEHNR and FQNEAQ (reference sequence). The V end was cut by 0 bases, the J end by 4 bases, with 10 bases between. This CDR3 has 15 amino acids. The CDR3 loop reads CASSLAYYSYNEQFF. CDR3 coding DNA: TGTGCCAGCAGCTTAGCGTATTACTCATACAATGAGCAGTTCTTC.

This clonotype was recorded only once. This chain joins TRBV19 and TRBJ2-2; 9 bases fit TRBD2. Trimming took 9 bases from V and 7 from J; bases not matched to a gene: 12. From germline, CDR1 is LNHDA and CDR2 SQIVND (reference sequence). The CDR3 contains 15 residues. The DNA of the CDR3 is TGTGCCAGCCTCCCTCTAGCGGGATATAACGGGGAGCTGTTTTTT. Protein product: CASLPLAGYNGELFF.

V is TRBV10-1 and J is TRBJ2-1; D unresolved. The CDR3 length is 17 residues. Germline-derived CDR1 and CDR2 are WNHNN and SYGVQD (reference sequence). Trimming took 5 bases from V and 0 from J, leaving 17 bases between them. The CDR3 DNA is TGCGCCAGCAGTCGATGGACCAACCCGAGCTCCTACAATGAGCAGTTCTTC. Amino acid sequence: CASSRWTNPSSYNEQFF.

Ten or more counts support this clonotype. The CDR3 loop is CASTGSGNTGELFF. In nucleotides, the CDR3 is TGTGCCAGCACAGGTAGCGGGAACACCGGGGAGCTGTTTTTT. The chain uses TRBV27 and TRBJ2-2; maybe TRBD2 (6 bases). The CDR3 is made up of 14 amino acids. The V gene's germline CDR1 is MNHEY and CDR2 SMNVEV (reference sequence). Trimming took off 7 bases at V and 1 base at J, with 10 bases between the two ends.

This clonotype came up a few times. This chain uses TRBV28 with TRBJ2-1, with D perhaps matching TRBD1 or TRBD2 (5 bases each). The germline CDR1 and CDR2 sequences are MDHEN and SYDVKM. Trimming took 8 bases from V and 5 from J, leaving 19 bases between them. This CDR3 has 15 residues. Here the CDR3 reads CASGIGDATDNEQFF. CDR3 DNA: TGTGCCAGCGGGATAGGGGACGCGACCGACAATGAGCAGTTCTTC. Based on the CDR3 plus reference TRBV28 and TRBJ2-1, the full variable domain is DVKVTQSSRYLVKRTGEKVFLECVQDMDHENMFWYRQDPGLGLRLIYFSYDVKMKEKGDIPEGYSVSREKKERFSLILESASTNQTSMYLCASGIGDATDNEQFFGPGTRLTVL.

The V gene is TRBV5-1, the J gene TRBJ2-6, with 10 bases aligning to TRBD2. Trimming cost V 6 bases and J 0 bases; bases outside gene matches: 12. The CDR3 spans 19 residues. The germline gives CDR1 SGHRS, CDR2 YFSETQ. CDR3 coding DNA: TGCGCCAGCACAGCAAGGACTAGCGGTTACCTCTCTGGGGCCAACGTCCTGACTTTC. Residues: CASTARTSGYLSGANVLTF.

The genes are TRBV4-3 and TRBJ2-3; D may be TRBD2 (5 bases). Germline V CDR1 and CDR2: LGHNA, YSLEER. V was cut by 5 bases and J by 2 bases, with 14 bases left in between. CDR3 length: 15 amino acids. Here the CDR3 reads CASSSQAVFTDTQYF. The CDR3 DNA reads TGCGCCAGCAGCTCCCAAGCGGTTTTCACAGATACGCAGTATTTT.

This chain connects TRBV6-6 to TRBJ2-2; D uncertain. V lost 0 bases, J lost 8 bases, and 10 bases lay in between. This CDR3 comprises 14 residues. Germline CDR1 reads MNHNY; CDR2 reads SVGAGI (reference sequence). The CDR3 DNA is TGTGCCAGCAGTTACTCGAAGTCCCCAGGGGAGCTGTTTTTT. This codes for CASSYSKSPGELFF.

The V and J genes are TRBV7-2 and TRBJ2-1; 12 nucleotides align to TRBD2. The CDR3 extends over 15 amino acids. With 1 base clipped from V and 8 bases from J, the junction kept 3 bases outside the gene matches. CDR1 and CDR2 from the germline V gene are SGHTA and FQGNSA. The CDR3, as DNA: TGTGCCAGCAGCTTAGTCCGACTAGCGGGAGATGAGCAGTTCTTC. This codes for CASSLVRLAGDEQFF.

This clonotype was seen a few times. The V gene is TRBV3-1, the J gene TRBJ1-3; D may be TRBD1 (5 bases). Germline CDR1 is LGHDT and CDR2 is YNNKEL (reference sequence). This CDR3 contains 16 residues. V lost 4 bases, J lost 0 bases, and 13 bases lay in between. In DNA form, the CDR3 reads TGTGCCAGCAGCCCTCTTGCGACAGCCTCTGGAAACACCATATATTTT. Translation: CASSPLATASGNTIYF. Full variable domain (remainder filled in from reference TRBV3-1 and TRBJ1-3): DTAVSQTPKYLVTQMGNDKSIKCEQNLGHDTMYWYKQDSKKFLKIMFSYNNKELIINETVPNRFSPKSPDKAHLNLHINSLELGDSAVYFCASSPLATASGNTIYFGEGSWLTVV.

This clonotype was observed a few times. The chain employs TRBV6-5 and TRBJ1-5, with TRBD1 matching 7 bases. The CDR3 length is 13 residues. J gave up 7 bases and V 2 bases, and 2 bases lay outside the gene matches. Germline V CDR1 and CDR2: MNHEY, SVGAGI. CDR3 in amino acids: CASSYVQGQPQHF. In DNA, the CDR3 is TGTGCCAGCAGTTACGTACAGGGGCAGCCCCAGCATTTT.